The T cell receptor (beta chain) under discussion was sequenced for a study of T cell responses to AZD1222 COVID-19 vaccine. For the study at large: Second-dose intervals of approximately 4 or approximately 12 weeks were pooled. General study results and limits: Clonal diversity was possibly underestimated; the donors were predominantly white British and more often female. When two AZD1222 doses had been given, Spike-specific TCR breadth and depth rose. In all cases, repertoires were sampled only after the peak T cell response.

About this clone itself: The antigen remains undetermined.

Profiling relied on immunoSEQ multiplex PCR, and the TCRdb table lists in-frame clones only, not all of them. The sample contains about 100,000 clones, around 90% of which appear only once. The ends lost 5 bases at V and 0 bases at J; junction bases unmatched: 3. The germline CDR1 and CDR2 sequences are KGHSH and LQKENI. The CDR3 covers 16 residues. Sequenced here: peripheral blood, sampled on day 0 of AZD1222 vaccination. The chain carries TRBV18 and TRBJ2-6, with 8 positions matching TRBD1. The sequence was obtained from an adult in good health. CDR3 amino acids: CASSNTGGSGANVLTF. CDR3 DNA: TGTGCCAGCTCAAACACAGGGGGCTCTGGGGCCAACGTCCTGACTTTC. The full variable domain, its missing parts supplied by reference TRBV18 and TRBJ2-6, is NAGVMQNPRHLVRRRGQEARLRCSPMKGHSHVYWYRQLPEEGLKFMVYLQKENIIDESGMPKERFSAEFPKEGPSILRIQQVVRGDSAAYFCASSNTGGSGANVLTFGAGSRLTVL.